These 22 T cell receptor beta chains originate from one sample sequenced in a study of control samples from healthy donors and cancer patients. The protocol was immunoSEQ multiplex PCR, while the TCRdb copy is restricted to in-frame clones and leaves out a portion. The data hold some 71,000 clones, with around nine tenths observed a single time. The source material was PBMCs. Receptors were obtained from a man aged 60 to 75 with lung cancer.

The rearrangement uses TRBV5-4 and TRBJ1-2; TRBD1 might be the D (6 bases). Germline-derived CDR1 and CDR2 are SGHNT and YYREEE (reference sequence). V lost 0 bases and J 6 bases, leaving 9 bases between the germline ends. The CDR3 is 13 residues long. This CDR3 reads CASSLDTGNGYTF. For the CDR3, the DNA is TGTGCCAGCAGCTTGGACACAGGGAATGGCTACACCTTC.

V gene TRBV5-1 combines with J gene TRBJ2-5; D uncertain. This CDR3 is 14 amino acids long. Trimming stripped 0 bases from V and 5 bases from J, with 11 bases between. CDR1 SGHRS and CDR2 YFSETQ come from the germline V gene. For the CDR3, the DNA is TGCGCCAGCAGCTTGGTCGGGTACCCGGAGACCCAGTACTTC. This codes for CASSLVGYPETQYF.

This chain connects TRBV18 to TRBJ1-4; possible D gene TRBD1, 6 bases. The CDR3 contains 18 residues. CDR1 is KGHSH, CDR2 LQKENI, per germline. With 3 bases removed from V and 0 bases from J, the gap between germline ends came to 17 bases. CDR3 nucleotides: TGTGCCAGCTCACCTCTTGGAGGGGGGTCATCAACTAATGAAAAACTGTTTTTT. Protein product: CASSPLGGGSSTNEKLFF.

This chain links TRBV5-1 with TRBJ1-1; D not certain. Germline V CDR1 and CDR2: SGHRS, YFSETQ. The V end was cut by 1 base, the J end by 1 base, with 8 bases between. The length of the CDR3 is 14 residues. The CDR3 spells CASSLSGENTEAFF. As DNA, the CDR3 is TGCGCCAGCAGCTTGTCCGGAGAGAACACTGAAGCTTTCTTT.

The chain couples TRBV5-6 to TRBJ1-2; D is uncertain. The V and J ends lost 2 bases and 0 bases respectively, with 5 bases between them. The CDR3 is 13 residues long. The V gene's germline CDR1 is SGHDT and CDR2 YYEEEE. The CDR3 DNA follows: TGTGCCAGCAGCTTCGTGGCTAACTATGGCTACACCTTC. It yields the protein CASSFVANYGYTF. The whole variable domain, filled in from reference TRBV5-6 and TRBJ1-2, reads DAGVTQSPTHLIKTRGQQVTLRCSPKSGHDTVSWYQQALGQGPQFIFQYYEEEERQRGNFPDRFSGHQFPNYSSELNVNALLLGDSALYLCASSFVANYGYTFGSGTRLTVV.

The chain recombines TRBV15 with TRBJ1-3; D ambiguous. Trimming removed 11 bases from V and 2 bases from J, with 13 bases in between. Germline V gene sequence: CDR1 LNHNV, CDR2 YYDKDF (reference sequence). CDR3 size: 13 residues. CDR3 sequence: CAASSGAGNTIYF. The CDR3 DNA reads TGTGCCGCTTCAAGTGGGGCTGGAAACACCATATATTTT.

The chain recombines TRBV6-6 with TRBJ1-5; D perhaps matches TRBD1 (6 bases). Germline values: CDR1 MNHNY, CDR2 SVGAGI (reference sequence). The CDR3 is 13 amino acids. V lost 5 bases and J 9 bases, leaving 14 bases between the germline ends. CDR3 coding DNA: TGTGCCAGCAGTGTAACAGGGAGCCGGCCCCAGCATTTT. Protein: CASSVTGSRPQHF.

The chain recombines TRBV6-6 with TRBJ2-3, with 9 bases matching TRBD1. There are 16 residues in the CDR3. Trimming removed 6 bases from V and 5 bases from J; junction bases left unmatched: 12. CDR1 MNHNY and CDR2 SVGAGI come from the germline V gene (reference sequence). Written as DNA, the CDR3 is TGTGCCAGCAGGGGACTCGGGACAGGGACTAAAGATACGCAGTATTTT. This codes for CASRGLGTGTKDTQYF.

The chain uses TRBV18 and TRBJ1-5; D is unresolved. Germline V CDR1 and CDR2: KGHSH, LQKENI. This CDR3 comprises 13 residues. Trimming left V 3 bases short and J 2 bases short, with 5 bases between. The DNA of the CDR3 is TGTGCCAGCTCACCGGGTGGCAATCAGCCCCAGCATTTT. Translation gives CASSPGGNQPQHF. The complete variable domain, with remaining parts taken from reference TRBV18 and TRBJ1-5, reads NAGVMQNPRHLVRRRGQEARLRCSPMKGHSHVYWYRQLPEEGLKFMVYLQKENIIDESGMPKERFSAEFPKEGPSILRIQQVVRGDSAAYFCASSPGGNQPQHFGDGTRLSIL.

This chain uses TRBV5-1 with TRBJ1-3; D perhaps matches TRBD1 (5 bases). V lost 2 bases, J lost 0 bases, and 18 bases lay in between. CDR1 and CDR2 from the germline V gene are SGHRS and YFSETQ. The CDR3 runs to 18 residues. CDR3 nucleotides: TGCGCCAGCAGCTTCGCCCCTCAGGGTATCGGCTCTGGAAACACCATATATTTT. Residues: CASSFAPQGIGSGNTIYF. Full variable domain (rest looked up from reference TRBV5-1 and TRBJ1-3): KAGVTQTPRYLIKTRGQQVTLSCSPISGHRSVSWYQQTPGQGLQFLFEYFSETQRNKGNFPGRFSGRQFSNSRSEMNVSTLELGDSALYLCASSFAPQGIGSGNTIYFGEGSWLTVV.

The chain has TRBV19 and TRBJ1-4; D gene unclear. The V end was cut by 4 bases, the J end by 6 bases, with 12 bases between. The germline V gene has CDR1 LNHDA and CDR2 SQIVND (reference sequence). The CDR3 loop spans 14 amino acids. In DNA, the CDR3 is TGTGCCAGTAGTAATAATGGTCGCGATGAAAAACTGTTTTTT. Encoded protein: CASSNNGRDEKLFF.

V is TRBV5-1 and J is TRBJ2-5; 8 bases line up with TRBD1. Germline V gives CDR1 SGHRS, CDR2 YFSETQ. V lost 2 bases, J lost 1 base, and 4 bases stayed unmatched. The length of the CDR3 is 15 residues. The CDR3: CASSLTGQAQETQYF. For the CDR3, the DNA is TGCGCCAGCAGCTTAACGGGACAGGCCCAAGAGACCCAGTACTTC. Drawing the rest from reference TRBV5-1 and TRBJ2-5, the complete variable domain is KAGVTQTPRYLIKTRGQQVTLSCSPISGHRSVSWYQQTPGQGLQFLFEYFSETQRNKGNFPGRFSGRQFSNSRSEMNVSTLELGDSALYLCASSLTGQAQETQYFGPGTRLLVL.

This chain joins TRBV24-1 and TRBJ2-2, with TRBD2 matching over 7 bases. The germline CDR1 and CDR2 sequences are KGHDR and SFDVKD. The CDR3 is made up of 17 amino acids. V lost 0 bases to trimming and J lost 6 bases; unmatched junction nucleotides: 9. The CDR3: CATSDLPYTSVAGELFF. The CDR3, as DNA: TGTGCCACCAGTGATTTGCCTTACACTAGCGTCGCCGGGGAGCTGTTTTTT.

V and J are TRBV5-1 and TRBJ2-5; tentatively, D is TRBD2 (6 bases). The CDR3 consists of 17 residues. Trimming removed 4 bases at V and 4 bases at J, with 23 bases between. Germline CDR1 SGHRS, CDR2 YFSETQ. CDR3 residues: CASSTEWGVGSRETQYF. The CDR3 DNA sequence: TGCGCCAGCAGCACTGAATGGGGGGTCGGAAGTAGAGAGACCCAGTACTTC.

The V gene is TRBV10-3, the J gene TRBJ2-1; D is unresolved. V was trimmed by 9 bases and J by 6 bases, leaving 18 bases between them. Germline assignment: CDR1 ENHRY and CDR2 SYGVKD. The CDR3 is 14 amino acids. The CDR3 nucleotides read TGTGCCATTGCATCCCAAGACGCTAGCAATGAGCAGTTCTTC. As protein: CAIASQDASNEQFF.

The chain recombines TRBV6-5 with TRBJ1-2, with a possible D match to TRBD1 (5 bases). Germline CDR1 and CDR2: MNHEY and SVGAGI. CDR3 size: 15 residues. The V gene lost 7 bases and the J gene lost 7 bases, with 22 bases spanning the gap. The CDR3 is CASTQKGRDWRGYTF. The CDR3 coding sequence is TGTGCCAGCACCCAAAAAGGACGGGACTGGCGTGGCTACACCTTC.

The CDR3 DNA follows: TGCGCCAGCAGCCCAGGACCGGGACAGCCTGTAGGCACTGAAGCTTTCTTT. Its translation is CASSPGPGQPVGTEAFF. This chain connects TRBV5-1 to TRBJ1-1, with 7 nucleotides matching TRBD1. Per the germline V gene, CDR1 is SGHRS and CDR2 is YFSETQ. The J segment lost 4 bases and the V segment lost 4 bases, leaving 16 bases of the junction unmatched. The CDR3 length is 17 residues.

The rearrangement joins TRBV15 to TRBJ2-1; perhaps TRBD1 as D (6 bases). The V end was cut by 3 bases, the J end by 5 bases, with 11 bases between. The CDR3 loop spans 14 amino acids. CDR1 and CDR2 from the germline V gene are LNHNV and YYDKDF (reference sequence). This chain's CDR3 is CATSRDRTHNEQFF. In nucleotides, the CDR3 is TGTGCCACCAGCAGGGACAGAACACACAATGAGCAGTTCTTC.

This sequence joins TRBV6-5 and TRBJ2-1; D ambiguous. The CDR3 runs 14 residues. The V end lost 5 bases, the J end lost 6 bases, and 14 bases lay between the germline ends. Germline V gene data show CDR1 as MNHEY and CDR2 as SVGAGI. The CDR3 spells CASSPFDPGNEQFF. The DNA of the CDR3 is TGTGCCAGCAGTCCTTTCGACCCCGGCAATGAGCAGTTCTTC.

The J gene is TRBJ1-2, the V gene TRBV18, with D unresolved. The germline V gene has CDR1 KGHSH and CDR2 LQKENI. The V end was cut by 3 bases, the J end by 7 bases, with 9 bases between. The CDR3 is made up of 12 amino acids. The CDR3 DNA is TGTGCCAGCTCACCTTGGTTGGGTGGCTACACCTTC. Protein sequence: CASSPWLGGYTF.

This chain links TRBV12-5 with TRBJ2-1, with D unresolved. Per the germline V gene, CDR1 is LGHNT and CDR2 is FRNRAP. Trimming pared 0 bases from V and 5 bases from J, leaving 17 bases between. The CDR3 covers 17 residues. The CDR3 bases are TGTGCTAGTGGTTTGGTACATGACGGTGAGCTCAACAATGAGCAGTTCTTC. It encodes CASGLVHDGELNNEQFF. Drawing the rest from reference TRBV12-5 and TRBJ2-1, the complete variable domain is DARVTQTPRHKVTEMGQEVTMRCQPILGHNTVFWYRQTMMQGLELLAYFRNRAPLDDSGMPKDRFSAEMPDATLATLKIQPSEPRDSAVYFCASGLVHDGELNNEQFFGPGTRLTVL.

V usage is TRBV18 and J usage is TRBJ1-1, with D perhaps matching TRBD1 (6 bases). V lost 1 base to trimming and J lost 5 bases, with 8 bases between them. The germline gives CDR1 KGHSH, CDR2 LQKENI. The CDR3 is 13 amino acids. CDR3 sequence: CASSPRGGTEAFF. The DNA for the CDR3 is TGTGCCAGCTCACCACGAGGGGGGACTGAAGCTTTCTTT. Full variable domain (rest looked up from reference TRBV18 and TRBJ1-1): NAGVMQNPRHLVRRRGQEARLRCSPMKGHSHVYWYRQLPEEGLKFMVYLQKENIIDESGMPKERFSAEFPKEGPSILRIQQVVRGDSAAYFCASSPRGGTEAFFGQGTRLTVV.